Listed below are T cell receptor beta chains from one sample, sequenced in a study of a mutant IDH1 vaccine in newly diagnosed glioma. TCRdb's copy holds only in-frame clones and misses some; the assay was immunoSEQ multiplex PCR. The sample comprises around 100,000 clones, around 79% of which are singletons, and about 5.6% rests with the top ten. The material was PBMCs, obtained from a glioma patient treated with radiotherapy, temozolomide or both. These receptors were taken from a man aged 40-55 years with glioma. Some clones in this sample may be carry-over from other donors' samples. CDR3s include the opening cysteine and the closing phenylalanine or tryptophan. A D gene is named only where the DNA matches it firmly. Expanded clones are given a class, and other clones once, few, many or no size at all.

TRBV13,NA,TRBJ2-7,TRBD1,TGTGCCAGCAGCTTAGGGTCTTGGGACAGGTACCTTGACGAGCAGTACTTC,CASSLGSWDRYLDEQYF
TRBV9,NA,TRBJ2-5,NA,TGTGCCAGCAGCGCCTACGTCCAAGAGACCCAGTACTTC,CASSAYVQETQYF
TRBV5-1,NA,TRBJ2-7,NA,TGCGCCAGCAGCTTGTTCTCAGGCGTTGAGCAGTACTTC,CASSLFSGVEQYF
TRBV18,NA,TRBJ1-2,TRBD1,TGTGCCAGCTCACCTACAGGGGGCGACTATGGCTACACCTTC,CASSPTGGDYGYTF
TRBV30,NA,TRBJ2-2,TRBD2,TGTGCCTGGAGTAAGGGACTAGCCACCGGGGAGCTGTTTTTT,CAWSKGLATGELFF
TRBV29-1,few,TRBJ1-1,TRBD1,TGCAGCGTTAATGGACAGGCGAACACTGAAGCTTTCTTT,CSVNGQANTEAFF
TRBV30,NA,TRBJ1-1,NA,TGTGCCTGGAGTGTATCAGGGCTGGGTACTGAAGCTTTCTTT,CAWSVSGLGTEAFF
TRBV2,NA,TRBJ2-7,TRBD1,TGTGCCAGCAGTGGACAGGGGGCCTCCTACGAGCAGTACTTC,CASSGQGASYEQYF
TRBV2,few,TRBJ1-5,NA,TGTGCCAGCACCGCGCAGGTCGTTCGCAATCAGCCCCAGCATTTT,CASTAQVVRNQPQHF
TRBV7-2,NA,TRBJ2-3,NA,TGTGCCAGCAGCTTAGACCACCAAAATACGCAGTATTTT,CASSLDHQNTQYF
TRBV18,NA,TRBJ1-1,NA,TGTGCCAGCTCACCGACCGGGGGGCAAGTTGAAGCTTTCTTT,CASSPTGGQVEAFF
TRBV30,NA,TRBJ2-5,TRBD1,TGTGCCTGGAGTGTAGTGACAGGGGAGTCAAAGACCCAGTACTTC,CAWSVVTGESKTQYF
TRBV5-1,NA,TRBJ1-2,NA,TGCGCCAGCAGCTTGGAGGGCAGATCTAACTATGGCTACACCTTC,CASSLEGRSNYGYTF
TRBV5-1,NA,TRBJ2-7,NA,TGCGCCAGCAGCTTGGGAGTTCGGCGAGGCAGGACCTACGAGCAGTACTTC,CASSLGVRRGRTYEQYF
TRBV5-4,NA,TRBJ1-5,NA,TGTGCCAGCAGTCGGGACACGGATCAGCCCCAGCATTTT,CASSRDTDQPQHF
TRBV7-9,NA,TRBJ1-4,NA,TGTGCCAGCGGTCCGGACAGCTATGAAAAACTGTTTTTT,CASGPDSYEKLFF
TRBV4-1,NA,TRBJ1-4,NA,TGCGCCAGCAGCCAAGTGCCAGGGACTAATGAAAAACTGTTTTTT,CASSQVPGTNEKLFF
TRBV12-5,NA,TRBJ1-6,NA,TGTGCTAGTGGTTTGGTCGGGCAGGGTAATTCACCCCTCCACTTT,CASGLVGQGNSPLHF
TRBV29-1,NA,TRBJ2-3,NA,TGCAGCGTTGAAGGAGTATGGCTCGCTCGGCCAGATACGCAGTATTTT,CSVEGVWLARPDTQYF
TRBV5-8,NA,TRBJ2-3,NA,TGTGCCAGCAGCCAACAGGGCCATACGTCTAGCACAGATACGCAGTATTTT,CASSQQGHTSSTDTQYF
TRBV7-6,NA,TRBJ1-4,NA,TGTGCCAGCAGCGTAGCCTCCTGGGAAAAACTGTTTTTT,CASSVASWEKLFF
TRBV29-1,once,TRBJ1-2,NA,TGCAGCGTTGAAGATTTATATGGCTACACCTTC,CSVEDLYGYTF
TRBV5-1,NA,TRBJ2-2,TRBD2,TGCGCCACCGGGACCTTGGGAGGGGAGAACACCGGGGAGCTGTTTTTT,CATGTLGGENTGELFF
TRBV18,NA,TRBJ1-1,NA,TGTGCCAGCTCACCGAAAAACGGGAACACTGAAGCTTTCTTT,CASSPKNGNTEAFF
TRBV7-8,NA,TRBJ1-2,TRBD1,TGTGCCAGCAGTGAGAGACAGGGACCTAACTATGGCTACACCTTC,CASSERQGPNYGYTF
TRBV7-9,few,TRBJ1-2,NA,TGTGCCAGCAGCCTGGGGCTGGGGGGGTTCGATGGCTACACCTTC,CASSLGLGGFDGYTF
TRBV5-6,NA,TRBJ1-6,TRBD1,TGTGCCAGCAGCCCGGACAGGGGGCGACGTTCACCCCTCCACTTT,CASSPDRGRRSPLHF
TRBV4-1,NA,TRBJ2-7,NA,TGCGCCAGCAGCCAATTTCCAGGGGCCTACGAGCAGTACTTC,CASSQFPGAYEQYF
TRBV9,NA,TRBJ1-1,NA,TGTGCCAGCAGCGTAATGGGGACAACTGAAGCTTTCTTT,CASSVMGTTEAFF
TRBV18,few,TRBJ1-1,NA,TGTGCCAGCTCAGCGGGGGAGGGGAGGACTGAAGCTTTCTTT,CASSAGEGRTEAFF
TRBV6-1,few,TRBJ1-5,NA,TGTGCCAGCAGTGAACGATCCAGGGTGAGCAATCAGCCCCAGCATTTT,CASSERSRVSNQPQHF
TRBV5-6,NA,TRBJ2-1,NA,TGTGCCAGCAGCCTACTACCCTATGAGCAGTTCTTC,CASSLLPYEQFF
TRBV6-5,once,TRBJ2-7,NA,TGTGCCAGCTCCCAAACGGGGATGACCTACGAGCAGTACTTC,CASSQTGMTYEQYF
TRBV15,NA,TRBJ1-1,NA,TGTGCCACCAGCAGAGGGAGGGACACTGAAGCTTTCTTT,CATSRGRDTEAFF
TRBV29-1,NA,TRBJ2-1,TRBD2,TGCAGCGTATCCGGGACTAGCGGATTTAGCTCCTACAATGAGCAGTTCTTC,CSVSGTSGFSSYNEQFF
TRBV14,NA,TRBJ2-6,NA,TGTGCCAGCAGCCAAGCCCTCGTATCTGGGGCCAACGTCCTGACTTTC,CASSQALVSGANVLTF
TRBV7-8,NA,TRBJ1-1,TRBD1,TGTGCCAGCAGCTTCCCTAGACAGGGGCTATCGAACACTGAAGCTTTCTTT,CASSFPRQGLSNTEAFF
TRBV9,NA,TRBJ2-7,NA,TGTGCCAGCAGCGAACAGCCGGGACGCCCCTACGAGCAGTACTTC,CASSEQPGRPYEQYF
TRBV7-9,NA,TRBJ1-5,NA,TGTGCCAGCAGCTTAGGAGGTCAGGGTAGCAATCAGCCCCAGCATTTT,CASSLGGQGSNQPQHF
TRBV10-3,NA,TRBJ2-7,NA,TGTGCCATCAGTGAGGGCGGGGGCCTCTCCTACGAGCAGTACTTC,CAISEGGGLSYEQYF
TRBV4-1,NA,TRBJ2-7,NA,TGCGCCAGCAGCCTCCGACAGACGGGGCCTAAATCCCGGGAGCAGTACTTC,CASSLRQTGPKSREQYF
TRBV21-1,NA,TRBJ2-7,NA,TGTGCCAGCAGCCCTCTACAGGGTTTAAGGACCTACGAGCAGTACTTC,CASSPLQGLRTYEQYF
TRBV29-1,NA,TRBJ1-2,NA,TGCAGCGGAACGACAGGAGTCGATGGCTACACCTTC,CSGTTGVDGYTF
TRBV30,NA,TRBJ2-7,TRBD1,TGTGCCTTTTCGACAGGGGGACCCTACGAGCAGTACTTC,CAFSTGGPYEQYF